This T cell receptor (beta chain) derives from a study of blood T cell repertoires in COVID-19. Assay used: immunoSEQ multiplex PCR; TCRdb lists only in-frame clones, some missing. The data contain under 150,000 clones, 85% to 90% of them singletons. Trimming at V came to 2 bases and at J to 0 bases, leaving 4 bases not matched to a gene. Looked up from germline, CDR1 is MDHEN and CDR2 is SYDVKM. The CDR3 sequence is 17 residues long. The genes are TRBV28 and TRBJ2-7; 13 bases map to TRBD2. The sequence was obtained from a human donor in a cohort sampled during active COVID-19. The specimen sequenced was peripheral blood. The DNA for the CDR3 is TGTGCCAGCAGTTTAAGACTAGCGGGGGGAAGCTCCTACGAGCAGTACTTC. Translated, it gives CASSLRLAGGSSYEQYF.